This T cell receptor (beta chain) was sequenced during a study of early T cells in non-severe SARS-CoV-2 infection. Individual cDNA molecules were tagged with unique molecular identifiers. Each CDR3 protein gets one entry after TCRdb re-called the 5' RACE reads with MiXCR. The sample includes 30,000 to 40,000 distinct CDR3 sequences, over 5% of them seen just once. This clonotype was seen ten or more times. The TCR comes from an adult who was a healthcare worker with PCR-confirmed SARS-CoV-2 infection or an uninfected control (not recorded which). Sample: whole blood, taken at baseline.

The CDR3: CASSKTGLANYEQYF. The CDR3, as DNA: TGTGCCAGCAGCAAAACGGGGCTAGCGAACTACGAGCAGTACTTC. The V call is TRBV12-3 or TRBV12-4, the J call TRBJ2-7; a weak D match, TRBD2 (6 bases). Trimming stripped 6 bases from V and 3 bases from J, with 18 bases between. The CDR3 runs to 15 residues.